Presented here are 27 T cell receptor beta chains from one specimen sequenced in a study of cytomegalovirus exposure and HLA in healthy donors. In the PCR, 60 Vbeta and 13 Jbeta primers were used. Here immunoSEQ multiplex PCR was the method, and the copy in TCRdb shows in-frame clones only, minus some. Among roughly 110,000 clones listed, around three quarters were seen once. The sequenced sample was PBMCs. The receptors were gathered from a male donor in good health and CMV-seronegative.

This clone was counted only a few times. The rearrangement links TRBV27 to TRBJ2-1, with 13 positions matching TRBD2. Germline V gene sequence: CDR1 MNHEY, CDR2 SMNVEV (reference sequence). The CDR3 length is 15 residues. With 7 bases clipped from V and 10 bases from J, the junction kept 10 bases outside the gene matches. CDR3 sequence: CASTGLAGKGSEQFF. The CDR3 DNA reads TGTGCCAGCACGGGACTAGCGGGAAAGGGAAGCGAGCAGTTCTTC.

The chain has TRBV6-1 and TRBJ2-4, with TRBD1 identical over 8 bases. V lost 4 bases and J lost 2; bases outside the gene matches: 10. From germline, CDR1 is MNHNS and CDR2 SASEGT. This CDR3 is built from 17 residues. This CDR3 reads CASSGLRTGRTKNIQYF. CDR3 bases: TGTGCCAGCAGTGGCCTGAGGACAGGGAGGACCAAAAACATTCAGTACTTC.

The chain couples TRBV2 to TRBJ2-3; possible D gene TRBD2, 6 bases. Per germline, CDR1 SNHLY and CDR2 FYNNEI. Between the trimmed V and J ends, which lost 3 bases and 2 bases, there was a span of 12 bases. The CDR3 sequence is 15 residues long. CDR3 coding DNA: TGTGCCAGCAGTGAGGAGGGGCTCCCCACAGATACGCAGTATTTT. Amino acid sequence: CASSEEGLPTDTQYF.

This clone was recorded once. The chain is built from TRBV7-8 and TRBJ2-5, with 11 nucleotides matching TRBD2. CDR3 length: 15 residues. Germline V lookup: CDR1 SGHVS, CDR2 FQNEAQ. V trimming: 5 bases; J trimming: 4 bases; junction bases outside the gene matches: 6. The CDR3 region has the DNA TGTGCCAGCAGCCCCACCGGACTAGCGGGAGAGACCCAGTACTTC. It is translated as CASSPTGLAGETQYF.

This clone turned up a few times. This chain uses TRBV5-4 with TRBJ2-5; a weak D match, TRBD2 (5 bases). The length of the CDR3 is 14 residues. Trimming cost V 2 bases and J 5 bases, with 13 bases left between them. Germline CDR1 and CDR2: SGHNT and YYREEE (reference sequence). The CDR3 reads CASSFGLGMETQYF. Written as DNA, the CDR3 is TGTGCCAGCAGCTTCGGACTGGGGATGGAGACCCAGTACTTC.

The V call is TRBV15, the J call TRBJ2-6; unclear D gene. V dropped 4 bases and J dropped 0 bases, with 13 bases sitting between them. Germline lookup yields CDR1 LNHNV and CDR2 YYDKDF (reference sequence). CDR3 length equals 17 residues. The DNA of the CDR3 is TGTGCCACCAGCAACAGTAATCGCTTCTCTGGGGCCAACGTCCTGACTTTC. Residues: CATSNSNRFSGANVLTF.

By share, this clone ranks as medium-sized. The sample holds other DNA sequences that translate to the same CDR3. The chain is built from TRBV28 and TRBJ2-7; 7 bases fit TRBD1. Germline V lookup: CDR1 MDHEN, CDR2 SYDVKM. The CDR3 spans 15 residues. J was trimmed by 2 bases and V by 6 bases; bases with no gene match: 10. CDR3 sequence (DNA): TGTGCCAGCAGCCCATGGGGCGGACAGGCCTACGAGCAGTACTTC. Amino acids: CASSPWGGQAYEQYF.

This clone was detected once. The V call is TRBV25-1, the J call TRBJ2-5, with TRBD1 identical over 7 bases. The J call may be mistaken, given a closer DNA end match to TRBJ2-7. CDR1 MGHDK and CDR2 SYGVNS come from the germline V gene. The CDR3 contains 12 residues. As DNA, the CDR3 is TGTGCCAGCAGACCCGACAGGGACGAGCAGTACTTC. It specifies CASRPDRDEQYF.

The V and J genes are TRBV7-9 and TRBJ1-1; D is possibly TRBD1 (6 bases). Between the trimmed V and J ends, which lost 1 base and 3 bases, there was a span of 9 bases. Looked up from germline, CDR1 is SEHNR and CDR2 is FQNEAQ (reference sequence). The CDR3 totals 14 residues. The CDR3 here is CASSLVAGDTEAFF. The CDR3 region has the DNA TGTGCCAGCAGCTTAGTGGCAGGGGACACTGAAGCTTTCTTT.

J is TRBJ1-3 and V is TRBV7-8, with 7 bases aligning to TRBD1. CDR3 size: 17 residues. CDR1 is SGHVS and CDR2 is FQNEAQ in the germline V gene. The junction had 6 bases not matched to a gene; V was cut back by 1 base and J by 0 bases. The CDR3 spells CASSLVGQQSSGNTIYF. CDR3 coding DNA: TGTGCCAGCAGCTTAGTGGGACAGCAAAGCTCTGGAAACACCATATATTTT.

The chain links TRBV4-1 to TRBJ2-7; D is perhaps TRBD1 (5 bases). CDR3 length: 16 amino acids. The V gene's germline CDR1 is MGHRA and CDR2 YSYEKL. V was pared by 0 bases and J by 1 base, with 13 bases between. CDR3 nucleotide sequence: TGCGCCAGCAGCCAAGAGGCACAGGTTGAGTCCTACGAGCAGTACTTC. Protein sequence: CASSQEAQVESYEQYF.

The count of this clone is one. The chain couples TRBV6-5 to TRBJ2-5, with 10 bases identical to TRBD1. Germline V gene sequence: CDR1 MNHEY, CDR2 SVGAGI. The ends lost 5 bases at V and 5 bases at J; junction bases unmatched: 8. This CDR3 comprises 15 residues. CDR3: CASSRTGGLSETQYF. DNA for the CDR3: TGTGCCAGCAGTCGGACAGGGGGGCTGTCGGAGACCCAGTACTTC.

The V and J genes are TRBV15 and TRBJ1-3; 8 nucleotides agree with TRBD1. This CDR3 spans 17 amino acids. Germline loops: CDR1 LNHNV, CDR2 YYDKDF (reference sequence). Trimming took 1 base from V and 4 from J; bases not matched to a gene: 9. DNA for the CDR3: TGTGCCACCAGCAGAGCCCCAGGGGGCTGGGAGGGAAACACCATATATTTT. Its translation: CATSRAPGGWEGNTIYF.

The chain recombines TRBV28 with TRBJ1-1, with D perhaps matching TRBD1 (6 bases). Germline V CDR1 and CDR2: MDHEN, SYDVKM. Between the trimmed V and J ends, which lost 2 bases and 1 base, there was a span of 8 bases. This CDR3 is 14 amino acids long. In nucleotides, the CDR3 is TGTGCCAGCAGTTTAGGGGGGGCGAACACTGAAGCTTTCTTT. Its protein product is CASSLGGANTEAFF.

This chain links TRBV4-2 with TRBJ2-1; TRBD1 matches 9 bases. CDR3 length: 15 amino acids. CDR1 LGHNA and CDR2 YNFKEQ come from the germline V gene. The J segment lost 8 bases and the V segment lost 4 bases, leaving 9 bases of the junction unmatched. The CDR3 region is CASSRGTGLSDEQFF. The DNA for the CDR3 is TGTGCCAGCAGCCGGGGGACAGGGCTGAGCGATGAGCAGTTCTTC.

V gene TRBV28 combines with J gene TRBJ2-2; D may be TRBD1 (8 bases). This CDR3 has 15 amino acids. V was pared by 4 bases and J by 6 bases, with 15 bases between. Germline V gene sequence: CDR1 MDHEN, CDR2 SYDVKM. DNA of the CDR3: TGTGCCAGCAGTTATACAGGGGGAGGGGCCGGGGAGCTGTTTTTT. Its protein product is CASSYTGGGAGELFF.

The V call is TRBV11-2, the J call TRBJ2-2; TRBD2 matches 9 bases. Losses at the gene ends were 2 bases for V and 4 bases for J; bases not matched to a gene: 8. CDR1 is SGHAT and CDR2 is FQNNGV in the germline V gene. The CDR3 is 17 amino acids. CDR3 protein: CASSLPRLAETTGELFF. CDR3 nucleotides: TGTGCCAGCAGCTTACCCCGACTAGCGGAAACCACCGGGGAGCTGTTTTTT.

The chain recombines TRBV6-9 with TRBJ2-7; D gene unclear. The CDR3 loop spans 13 amino acids. CDR1 and CDR2 from the germline V gene are MNHGY and SVAAGI. With 4 bases removed from V and 0 bases from J, the gap between germline ends came to 7 bases. The CDR3 DNA sequence: TGTGCCAGCAGTTTTTCCCGCTCCTACGAGCAGTACTTC. Its translation is CASSFSRSYEQYF.

V gene TRBV5-4 combines with J gene TRBJ1-2; possible D gene TRBD1, 5 bases. Germline CDR1 and CDR2: SGHNT and YYREEE (reference sequence). There are 15 residues in the CDR3. The V gene lost 4 bases and the J gene lost 0 bases, with 13 bases spanning the gap. CDR3 region: CASSPPREANYGYTF. The CDR3 DNA is TGTGCCAGCAGCCCGCCCAGGGAAGCTAACTATGGCTACACCTTC.

A word on this clone: Other DNA sequences in this sample translate to the same CDR3. The chain is built from TRBV7-9 and TRBJ1-1; 9 positions match TRBD1. J was trimmed by 5 bases and V by 3 bases; bases with no gene match: 13. The length of the CDR3 is 17 residues. CDR1 and CDR2 from the germline V gene are SEHNR and FQNEAQ (reference sequence). CDR3 sequence reads: CASSLGANRGQGTEAFF. CDR3 nucleotides: TGTGCCAGCAGCTTGGGTGCAAACAGGGGGCAAGGTACTGAAGCTTTCTTT.

The rearrangement joins TRBV15 to TRBJ2-2, with a weak D call TRBD2 (6 bases). Trimming took 0 bases from V and 5 from J, leaving 10 bases between them. Germline loops: CDR1 LNHNV, CDR2 YYDKDF (reference sequence). This CDR3 has 15 amino acids. The CDR3 DNA sequence: TGTGCCACCAGCAGAGATCCCGGACTAACCGGGGAGCTGTTTTTT. Its translation is CATSRDPGLTGELFF.

The chain carries TRBV19 and TRBJ2-1; 9 nucleotides line up with TRBD2. With 0 bases clipped from V and 0 bases from J, the junction kept 18 bases outside the gene matches. Germline V CDR1 and CDR2: LNHDA, SQIVND (reference sequence). The CDR3 spans 22 residues. The CDR3 is CASSIDLAGGRLGPSSYNEQFF. Here the CDR3 DNA reads TGTGCCAGTAGTATAGATCTTGCGGGAGGGCGTCTCGGCCCGAGCTCCTACAATGAGCAGTTCTTC.

This clone was observed a few times. The chain has TRBV10-1 and TRBJ2-1, with 10 bases fitting TRBD1. V was clipped by 7 bases and J by 2 bases; unmatched bases: 5. CDR3 length: 15 amino acids. Per germline, CDR1 WNHNN and CDR2 SYGVQD (reference sequence). In DNA, the CDR3 is TGCGCCAGCAACCCGGGACAGGGGCCCTACAATGAGCAGTTCTTC. Amino acid sequence: CASNPGQGPYNEQFF.

This clone has only a few counts. The chain employs TRBV5-1 and TRBJ2-2, with D uncertain. The CDR3 extends over 13 amino acids. Between the trimmed V and J ends, which lost 4 bases and 7 bases, there was a span of 11 bases. Germline values: CDR1 SGHRS, CDR2 YFSETQ. CDR3 region: CASSLNPDGELFF. CDR3 in DNA: TGCGCCAGCAGCCTTAACCCAGACGGGGAGCTGTTTTTT.

Only one count was recorded for this clone. The V call is TRBV27, the J call TRBJ2-7, with TRBD1 identical over 7 bases. The germline CDR1 and CDR2 sequences are MNHEY and SMNVEV (reference sequence). The CDR3 runs 15 residues. The trim removed 5 bases at V and 4 bases at J, leaving 11 bases unmatched. Written as DNA, the CDR3 is TGTGCCAGCAGTCCCCCGACAGGGAGAAGGTACGAGCAGTACTTC. Its protein is CASSPPTGRRYEQYF.

The CDR3 coding sequence is TGTGCCAGCAGTTTACTAGCGGGAGGGCGTCGCGAGCAGTACTTC. The encoded protein is CASSLLAGGRREQYF. The rearrangement links TRBV27 to TRBJ2-7, with 12 bases matching TRBD2. With V trimmed by 2 bases and J by 6 bases, 5 bases remained unmatched. The V gene's germline CDR1 is MNHEY and CDR2 SMNVEV (reference sequence). The CDR3 totals 15 residues.

The gene calls are TRBV10-1 and TRBJ2-1; 9 nucleotides agree with TRBD2. The CDR3 is 14 residues long. Germline trimming cut 4 bases from V and 6 bases from J; bases unmatched to any gene: 4. The V gene's germline CDR1 is WNHNN and CDR2 SYGVQD (reference sequence). In DNA form, the CDR3 reads TGCGCCAGCAGTGCCGGACTAGCGACCAATGAGCAGTTCTTC. This codes for CASSAGLATNEQFF.